Each of the 18 T cell receptor beta chains below was sequenced from the same sample in a study of response to subunit inactivated influenza vaccine. TCRdb reprocessed the RT-PCR reads with MiXCR, giving one entry per CDR3 protein. Of fewer than 600,000 distinct CDR3 sequences in the sample, 6.5% to 8% were seen once. Sequencing was performed on PBMCs from blood, taken roughly 24 months after vaccination. The source of these receptors is a man aged 50-75 years who received an inactivated influenza vaccine.

This clonotype was observed many times. The chain employs TRBV5-1 and TRBJ1-5; tentative D call: TRBD1 (6 bases). V was cut by 4 bases and J by 0 bases, with 8 bases left in between. From germline, CDR1 is SGHRS and CDR2 YFSETQ. The CDR3 is 14 residues long. The CDR3 loop reads CASSVDSSNQPQHF. CDR3 DNA sequence: TGCGCCAGCAGCGTGGACAGTAGCAATCAGCCCCAGCATTTT.

This clonotype was seen repeatedly, ten times or more. The genes are TRBV5-1 and TRBJ2-1; 10 bases are shared with TRBD2. The length of the CDR3 is 15 residues. Germline V CDR1 and CDR2: SGHRS, YFSETQ. Trimming cost V 2 bases and J 6 bases; bases outside gene matches: 5. CDR3 sequence: CASSLALAGVNEQFF. CDR3 nucleotides: TGCGCCAGCAGCTTAGCGCTAGCGGGGGTCAATGAGCAGTTCTTC.

V is TRBV25-1 and J is TRBJ2-7; D unresolved. V was trimmed by 1 base and J by 2 bases, leaving 6 bases between them. Germline CDR1 reads MGHDK; CDR2 reads SYGVNS. The CDR3 is 13 amino acids. The DNA of the CDR3 is TGTGCCAGCAGTGAATCTGAAGCCTACGAGCAGTACTTC. Translation: CASSESEAYEQYF.

This clonotype showed up many times. The chain employs TRBV5-1 and TRBJ2-7; TRBD2 might be the D (6 bases). This CDR3 has 17 amino acids. Per the germline V gene, CDR1 is SGHRS and CDR2 is YFSETQ. The ends were cut back, 0 bases at V and 4 bases at J, with 20 bases in the middle. The CDR3 DNA is TGCGCCAGCAGCTTGGGATCTACTAGCCCAACTCCTTACGAGCAGTACTTC. Its protein product is CASSLGSTSPTPYEQYF.

The chain recombines TRBV6-1 with TRBJ1-3; possibly TRBD1 for D (5 bases). The CDR3 loop spans 15 amino acids. Germline CDR1 and CDR2: MNHNS and SASEGT. Trimming removed 6 bases at V and 2 bases at J, with 14 bases between. The CDR3 loop is CASSPQQGAGNTIYF. The CDR3 DNA reads TGTGCCAGCAGCCCCCAGCAGGGTGCTGGAAACACCATATATTTT.

V is TRBV5-6 and J is TRBJ1-2, with a tentative D call TRBD1 (6 bases). The CDR3 sequence is 14 residues long. V was shortened by 1 base and J by 4 bases, with 11 bases between the two germline ends. Per the germline V gene, CDR1 is SGHDT and CDR2 is YYEEEE. The CDR3 DNA reads TGTGCCAGCAGCTTGACAGGGCCCGCCTATGGCTACACCTTC. It translates to CASSLTGPAYGYTF.

This clonotype has a handful of counts. The chain is built from TRBV5-4 and TRBJ2-5; D gene ambiguous. Germline CDR1 SGHNT, CDR2 YYREEE (reference sequence). This CDR3 has 13 amino acids. V lost 0 bases and J lost 7, with 10 bases in between. The CDR3 reads CASSLADAPTQYF. CDR3 nucleotide sequence: TGTGCCAGCAGCTTGGCAGATGCTCCGACCCAGTACTTC.

V usage is TRBV30 and J usage is TRBJ2-1; no reliable D call. Germline CDR1 and CDR2: GTSNPN and SVGIG (reference sequence). V was cut by 1 base and J by 4 bases, with 5 bases left in between. The CDR3 extends over 12 amino acids. CDR3 sequence (DNA): TGTGCCTGGAGTGAAGGGTACAATGAGCAGTTCTTC. Its protein product is CAWSEGYNEQFF.

The chain uses TRBV5-5 and TRBJ2-7; TRBD1 agrees at 7 bases. The CDR3 length is 17 residues. Germline V CDR1 and CDR2: SGHKS, YYEKEE (reference sequence). Unmatched junction bases numbered 10, after V lost 1 base and J lost 0 bases. The CDR3 DNA sequence: TGTGCCAGCAGCTTGATGTTGAGGGACAGAAGCTCCTACGAGCAGTACTTC. This gives the protein CASSLMLRDRSSYEQYF.

This clonotype was seen a handful of times. V is TRBV5-1 and J is TRBJ2-1; 7 nucleotides line up with TRBD2. The V segment lost 0 bases and the J segment 9 bases; nucleotides outside the gene matches: 0. This CDR3 is built from 12 residues. CDR1 is SGHRS, CDR2 YFSETQ, per germline. The DNA of the CDR3 is TGCGCCAGCAGCTTGGCGGGGGGTGAGCAGTTCTTC. This translates into CASSLAGGEQFF.

J is TRBJ2-2 and V is TRBV12-3 or TRBV12-4; either TRBD1 or TRBD2 may supply D (5 bases each). V lost 7 bases, J lost 1 base, and 16 bases lay in between. This CDR3 comprises 16 residues. Written as DNA, the CDR3 is TGTGCCAGCACTCCGGGACGGGACGGGAACACCGGGGAGCTGTTTTTT. Residues: CASTPGRDGNTGELFF.

This clonotype showed up many times. The rearrangement links TRBV28 to TRBJ2-3; D possibly matches TRBD1 or TRBD2 (5 bases each). V was clipped by 5 bases and J by 1 base, with 13 bases between them. The V gene's germline CDR1 is MDHEN and CDR2 SYDVKM. The CDR3 sequence is 15 residues long. Here the CDR3 reads CASSPLRGGTDTQYF. The DNA of the CDR3 is TGTGCCAGCAGTCCGCTCAGAGGGGGCACAGATACGCAGTATTTT.

This clonotype was observed a few times. This rearrangement joins TRBV20-1 to TRBJ1-1; D is perhaps TRBD1 (6 bases). V lost 3 bases, J lost 1 base, and 12 bases lay in between. Germline V lookup: CDR1 DFQATT, CDR2 SNEGSKA (reference sequence). This CDR3 has 14 residues. Here the CDR3 DNA reads TGCAGTGCTAGGTCCGGGACACCGAACACTGAAGCTTTCTTT. The encoded protein is CSARSGTPNTEAFF.

This clonotype was observed at least ten times. V usage is TRBV7-2 and J usage is TRBJ1-4, with D perhaps matching TRBD1 (5 bases). Germline V gene lookup returns CDR1 SGHTA and CDR2 FQGNSA. V was clipped by 5 bases and J by 0 bases, with 13 bases between them. This CDR3 contains 16 residues. CDR3 amino acids: CASSPRGRTTNEKLFF. Written as DNA, the CDR3 is TGTGCCAGCAGCCCCCGGGGACGGACAACTAATGAAAAACTGTTTTTT.

The table lists this clonotype with a few counts. The chain combines TRBV21-1 with TRBJ2-7; TRBD1, the D gene given by the table, was not confirmed from the DNA. TRBV21-1 is reported as a pseudogene. The CDR3 is 14 residues long. CDR3 protein: CASSKGEGPHEQYF. The CDR3 nucleotides are TGTGCCAGCAGCAAAGGAGAGGGGCCTCACGAGCAGTACTTC.

Of note for this clonotype: A much bigger clone sits one base away, suggesting this may be a read error. The rearrangement joins TRBV7-2 to TRBJ1-4, with 8 positions matching TRBD1. V was clipped by 5 bases and J by 6 bases; unmatched bases: 5. Germline V CDR1 and CDR2: SGHTA, FQGNSA. The CDR3 totals 14 residues. The CDR3 loop is CASSLDRVDEKLFF. Here the CDR3 DNA reads TGTGCCAGCAGCCTGGACAGGGTTGATGAAAAACTGTTTTTT.

This clonotype was observed many times. CDR3 sequence (DNA): TGCGCCAGCAGCACCCGGACAGGGGTTGGAGGCTACACCTTC. Amino acid sequence: CASSTRTGVGGYTF. This chain uses TRBV4-3 with TRBJ1-2, with 9 bases that match TRBD1. The CDR3 sequence is 14 residues long. The V segment lost 5 bases and the J segment 8 bases; nucleotides outside the gene matches: 9. CDR1 is LGHNA and CDR2 is YSLEER in the germline V gene.

This clonotype came up many times. The chain has TRBV5-1 and TRBJ2-3; D possibly corresponds to TRBD2 (6 bases). The CDR3 loop spans 14 amino acids. CDR1 is SGHRS, CDR2 YFSETQ, per germline. V was pared by 0 bases and J by 4 bases, with 9 bases between. The CDR3 loop reads CASSLVREADTQYF. In DNA form, the CDR3 reads TGCGCCAGCAGCTTGGTCAGGGAGGCAGATACGCAGTATTTT. Drawing the rest from reference TRBV5-1 and TRBJ2-3, the complete variable domain is KAGVTQTPRYLIKTRGQQVTLSCSPISGHRSVSWYQQTPGQGLQFLFEYFSETQRNKGNFPGRFSGRQFSNSRSEMNVSTLELGDSALYLCASSLVREADTQYFGPGTRLTVL.